The clone carrying this T cell receptor beta chain was detected ten times or more. As yet, its antigen is unknown. MiXCR, run by TCRdb on the RT-PCR reads, gives a single entry per CDR3 protein. Of hundreds of thousands of distinct CDR3 sequences in the sample, more than 15% were seen once. This sample is drawn from a study of response to subunit inactivated influenza vaccine. V shed 3 bases and J 9 bases; nucleotides not matched to a gene: 4. This CDR3 region has 15 residues. Germline lookup yields CDR1 SGHKS and CDR2 YYEKEE (reference sequence). Notes on the study in general: With each seasonal influenza vaccination, the authors suggested, few new T cells are recruited.

Source: PBMCs from blood, taken roughly 13 days after vaccination. The TCR sequence derives from a man aged 50 to 59 who received an inactivated influenza vaccine. The chain links TRBV5-5 to TRBJ2-2, with 14 bases identical to TRBD2. The CDR3 region has the DNA TGTGCCAGCAGCTCGACTAGCGGGGGGGCCCGGGAGCTGTTTTTT. It specifies CASSSTSGGARELFF.